This is a list of T cell receptor beta chains from one sample in a study of radiotherapy plus CTLA-4 blockade in lung cancer. Assay used: immunoSEQ multiplex PCR; TCRdb lists only in-frame clones, some missing. This table holds 80,000 or so clones, about 79% found once. The sequencing used peripheral blood, collected from a patient treated with radiotherapy plus ipilimumab. The source of these receptors is a human donor with non-small cell lung cancer who had a partial response to radiotherapy plus ipilimumab. Some clones in this sample may be carry-over from other donors' samples. CDR3s include the opening cysteine and the closing phenylalanine or tryptophan. For some rows the clone size is stated as once, few or many, or as a class when expanded; others skip it.

v_gene	abundance	CDR3aa
TRBV5-5	-	CASSLGGEDTQYF
TRBV5-5	once	CASSPETGTYGYTF
TRBV5-1	once	CASSHRDYLETQYF
TRBV9	-	CASSVGRMNTEAFF
TRBV11-2	-	CASSRAGAMSGNIQYF
TRBV27	-	CASKGQTSNTGELFF
TRBV5-5	-	CASSEGSLNTEAFF
TRBV6-6	-	CASSYSRLRGFDEQYF
TRBV5-6	-	CASSWSGLQSNQPQHF
TRBV19	-	CASQIMAGGVGYTF
TRBV10-1	-	CASGPGTSGNTQYF
TRBV2	-	CASSELAGGPWDTQYF
TRBV7-2	-	CASSLVVNSNQPQHF
TRBV4-2	-	CASSQDLNRANSPLHF
TRBV21-1	few	CASSLRTGGSPLHF
TRBV18	-	CASSPPTGTSGRGEQFF